This T cell receptor (beta chain) was identified during a study of cytomegalovirus exposure and HLA in healthy donors. The CDR3 runs to 15 residues. Germline V gene data show CDR1 as SGDLS and CDR2 as YYNGEE. With 3 bases clipped from V and 6 bases from J, the junction kept 9 bases outside the gene matches. PCR amplification relied on 60 Vbeta primers (plus 13 Jbeta primers). Assay used: immunoSEQ multiplex PCR; TCRdb lists only in-frame clones, some missing. Among about 130,000 clones, 76% were seen once, and the ten largest hold around 3.1%. Sequencing was carried out using PBMCs. The chain combines TRBV9 with TRBJ1-2, with TRBD1 matching over 9 bases. The origin of this receptor is a man in his forties in good health and CMV-seronegative. The CDR3 reads CASSGGTGNLDGYTF. Here the CDR3 DNA reads TGTGCCAGCAGCGGGGGGACAGGGAATTTGGATGGCTACACCTTC.